This T cell receptor (beta chain) was sequenced during a study of blood T cell repertoires in COVID-19. On the study more broadly: From T cells, B-cell-depleted T cells, or PBMCs came the material, which was cDNA or gDNA.

Methods used by the authors: Estimates of nucleated cell counts were drawn from the amplification of reference gene primers. The table came from immunoSEQ multiplex PCR; TCRdb's copy has only in-frame clones and leaves some out. From that table come the V and J calls and clone size; the DNA was used to work out D and trimming. Found here are some 33,000 clones, 70% to 90% of them singletons; the top ten hold about 2.1%. V was pared by 5 bases and J by 1 base, with 4 bases of the junction left unmatched. This CDR3 contains 16 residues. The V gene's germline CDR1 is LNHDA and CDR2 SQIVND (reference sequence).

Source material: peripheral blood. This rearrangement joins TRBV19 to TRBJ2-2, with 10 bases that match TRBD2. The source of this sequence is a human donor in a cohort sampled during active COVID-19. The CDR3 loop is CASSVLAGLNTGELFF. In DNA form, the CDR3 reads TGTGCCAGTAGTGTACTAGCGGGGTTGAACACCGGGGAGCTGTTTTTT.